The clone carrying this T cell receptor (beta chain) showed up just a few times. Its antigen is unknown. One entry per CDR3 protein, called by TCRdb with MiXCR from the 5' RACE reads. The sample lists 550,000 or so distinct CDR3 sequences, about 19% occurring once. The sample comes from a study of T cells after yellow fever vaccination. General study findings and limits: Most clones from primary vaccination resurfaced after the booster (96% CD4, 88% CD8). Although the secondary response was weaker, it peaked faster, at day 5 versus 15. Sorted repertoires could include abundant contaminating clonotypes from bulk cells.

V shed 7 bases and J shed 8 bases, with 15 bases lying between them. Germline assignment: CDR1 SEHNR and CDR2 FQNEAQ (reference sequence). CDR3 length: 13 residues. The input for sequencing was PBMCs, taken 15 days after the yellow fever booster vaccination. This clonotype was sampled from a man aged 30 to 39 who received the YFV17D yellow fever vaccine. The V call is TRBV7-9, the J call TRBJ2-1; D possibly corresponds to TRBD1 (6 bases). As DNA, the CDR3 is TGTGCCAGCAACCAACAGGGTTTCGATGAGCAGTTCTTC. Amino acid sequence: CASNQQGFDEQFF.